These T cell receptor beta chains were read from a single sample in a study of blood T cells in healthy people across ages. Each CDR3 protein is one row after TCRdb ran MiXCR on the 5' RACE reads. Among 1.5 million to 2 million distinct CDR3 sequences, about 39% were seen once, and the ten largest hold under 30%. Sequencing was done on a sample of blood. Receptors originate from a human donor in good health. Both conserved end residues are part of each CDR3. A D gene is named only where the DNA matches it firmly. Clone size is not always given. Where it is, it says once, few, many or a class for expanded clones.

D gene,J gene,V gene,clone size,CDR3 protein,CDR3 DNA
.,TRBJ1-5,TRBV7-2,.,CASSLSILGRGYQPQHF,TGTGCCAGCAGCTTGTCTATTCTGGGCAGGGGTTATCAGCCCCAGCATTTT
.,TRBJ1-4,TRBV7-9,.,CASSQGPTARFF,TGTGCCAGCAGCCAGGGACCTACCGCGCGGTTTTTT
.,TRBJ2-1,TRBV6-2/TRBV6-3,few,CASKPRKKFGQFF,TGTGCCAGCAAACCCAGAAAGAAGTTTGGGCAGTTCTTC
.,TRBJ2-4,TRBV28,few,CASSPGLQENIQYF,TGTGCCAGCAGTCCGGGACTCCAAGAAAACATTCAGTACTTC
.,TRBJ2-3,TRBV6-6,.,CASSYSMGFDTQYF,TGTGCCAGCAGTTACTCAATGGGTTTCGATACGCAGTATTTT
TRBD1,TRBJ1-1,TRBV20-1,.,CSAIQGGRGPFF,TGCAGTGCTATCCAAGGGGGCAGGGGACCTTTCTTT
.,TRBJ1-2,TRBV6-2/TRBV6-3,.,CASNDESGTAYGYTF,TGTGCCAGCAACGACGAATCCGGGACCGCCTATGGCTACACCTTC
.,TRBJ1-2,TRBV6-5,few,CASSQTDMGYTF,TGTGCCAGCAGTCAGACAGATATGGGCTACACCTTC
TRBD1,TRBJ1-2,TRBV2,few,CASGTDQNYGYTF,TGTGCCAGCGGGACAGATCAAAACTATGGCTACACCTTC
TRBD2,TRBJ2-5,TRBV10-3,few,CAIRTGLAAGETQYF,TGTGCCATCAGGACGGGACTAGCGGCTGGAGAGACCCAGTACTTC
.,TRBJ1-2,TRBV5-6,.,CASSLVGRNGYTF,TGTGCCAGCAGCTTGGTAGGACGGAATGGCTACACCTTC
TRBD2,TRBJ2-3,TRBV10-3,few,CATSSTRGGDTQYF,TGTGCCACATCTTCTACCCGGGGGGGCGATACGCAGTATTTT
TRBD2,TRBJ2-7,TRBV5-1,.,CASDPGLESNEQYF,TGCGCCAGCGATCCGGGACTAGAATCCAACGAGCAGTACTTC
.,TRBJ1-1,TRBV7-6,.,CAGSPGQEAFF,TGTGCCGGCAGCCCCGGACAGGAAGCTTTCTTT
TRBD1,TRBJ2-1,TRBV7-9,few,CASSRTPGTGANEQFF,TGTGCCAGCAGCAGAACTCCCGGGACAGGGGCGAATGAGCAGTTCTTC
TRBD2,TRBJ2-2,TRBV20-1,.,CSAEGLADTGELFF,TGCAGTGCCGAGGGACTAGCAGACACCGGGGAGCTGTTTTTT
.,TRBJ1-5,TRBV11-2,.,CASSPGGGTPRAQHF,TGTGCCAGCAGCCCCGGCGGGGGGACCCCAAGGGCCCAGCATTTT
.,TRBJ1-2,TRBV7-2,few,CASSLGSPNYGYTF,TGTGCCAGCAGCTTAGGTTCCCCTAACTATGGCTACACCTTC
TRBD2,TRBJ2-5,TRBV4-2,few,CASRPRLAGNQETQYF,TGTGCCAGCAGACCGCGTTTAGCGGGGAACCAAGAGACCCAGTACTTC
TRBD1,TRBJ2-1,TRBV7-2,.,CASSATGGYYNEQFF,TGTGCCAGCAGCGCCACAGGGGGCTACTACAATGAGCAGTTCTTC
.,TRBJ2-7,TRBV5-1,.,CASSNGTPSYEQYF,TGCGCCAGCAGCAACGGGACGCCCTCCTACGAGCAGTACTTC
.,TRBJ1-6,TRBV12-3/TRBV12-4,many,CASSLVGNSPLHF,TGTGCCAGCAGCTTAGTAGGGAATTCACCCCTCCACTTT
.,TRBJ1-1,TRBV12-5,few,CASGPSGYTEAFF,TGTGCTAGTGGGCCAAGTGGTTACACTGAAGCTTTCTTT
.,TRBJ2-3,TRBV4-2,.,CASSQSAGAVEAQYF,TGTGCCAGCAGCCAATCCGCGGGGGCCGTTGAAGCGCAGTATTTT
.,TRBJ1-1,TRBV7-8,.,CASSLVRSVNTEAFF,TGTGCCAGCAGCTTAGTCCGGTCAGTTAACACTGAAGCTTTCTTT
.,TRBJ1-2,TRBV29-1,.,CSVVVRDGNYGYTF,TGCAGCGTTGTGGTTCGTGACGGTAACTATGGCTACACCTTC
TRBD2,TRBJ2-5,TRBV4-3,.,CASSQDDTSGAFQETQYF,TGCGCCAGCAGCCAAGATGACACTAGCGGGGCCTTCCAAGAGACCCAGTACTTC
.,TRBJ2-3,TRBV12-3/TRBV12-4,.,CAGSRPGTDAQYF,TGTGCCGGCAGTCGACCGGGCACAGATGCGCAGTATTTT
.,TRBJ1-1,TRBV15,.,CATSRDRAGEAFF,TGTGCCACCAGCAGAGATAGGGCGGGGGAGGCTTTCTTT
.,TRBJ2-1,TRBV2,.,CASLRKVGDEQFF,TGTGCCAGCCTACGAAAAGTAGGGGATGAGCAGTTCTTC
.,TRBJ2-7,TRBV21-1,few,CASSKELTGAYEQYF,TGTGCCAGCAGCAAAGAGTTGACAGGAGCCTACGAGCAGTACTTC
.,TRBJ2-1,TRBV7-9,.,CASRQRLGNNEQFF,TGTGCCAGCAGACAAAGACTCGGGAACAATGAGCAGTTCTTC
TRBD1,TRBJ2-7,TRBV12-3/TRBV12-4,.,CASSTLGQVSYEQYF,TGTGCCAGCAGTACCCTAGGACAGGTCTCCTACGAGCAGTACTTC
TRBD1,TRBJ2-7,TRBV7-9,few,CASSSSPSGGWSYEQYF,TGTGCCAGCAGCTCGTCTCCCTCAGGGGGATGGTCCTACGAGCAGTACTTC
TRBD1,TRBJ1-5,TRBV7-9,once,CASSLTGEGNQPQHF,TGTGCCAGCAGCCTTACAGGGGAGGGTAATCAGCCCCAGCATTTT
.,TRBJ2-7,TRBV6-2/TRBV6-3,.,CASSLAGRTDYEQYF,TGTGCCAGCAGTCTCGCGGGGCGGACCGACTACGAGCAGTACTTC
TRBD2,TRBJ2-2,TRBV4-1,.,CASSQRLAGPGERFF,TGCGCCAGCAGCCAAAGACTAGCGGGCCCCGGGGAGCGGTTTTTT
TRBD1,TRBJ2-1,TRBV6-5,few,CASSTIGTGVSEQFF,TGTGCCAGCAGTACTATCGGGACAGGGGTTAGTGAGCAGTTCTTC
.,TRBJ2-5,TRBV4-2,few,CASSQAQSTALEQYF,TGTGCCAGCAGCCAAGCTCAGTCCACTGCATTAGAGCAGTACTTC
.,TRBJ2-7,TRBV2,.,CASSDQVTEQYF,TGTGCCAGCAGTGATCAGGTAACCGAGCAGTACTTC
TRBD1,TRBJ1-6,TRBV10-3,.,CAISREGQSNSPLHF,TGTGCCATCAGCCGAGAGGGACAGTCTAATTCACCCCTCCACTTT
TRBD1,TRBJ1-1,TRBV7-2,.,CASSPRPSGTGDTEAFF,TGTGCCAGCAGCCCTAGACCTTCCGGGACAGGGGACACTGAAGCTTTCTTT
TRBD1,TRBJ2-5,TRBV20-1,.,CSAPRQGIQETQYF,TGCAGTGCCCCCCGACAGGGAATCCAAGAGACCCAGTACTTC